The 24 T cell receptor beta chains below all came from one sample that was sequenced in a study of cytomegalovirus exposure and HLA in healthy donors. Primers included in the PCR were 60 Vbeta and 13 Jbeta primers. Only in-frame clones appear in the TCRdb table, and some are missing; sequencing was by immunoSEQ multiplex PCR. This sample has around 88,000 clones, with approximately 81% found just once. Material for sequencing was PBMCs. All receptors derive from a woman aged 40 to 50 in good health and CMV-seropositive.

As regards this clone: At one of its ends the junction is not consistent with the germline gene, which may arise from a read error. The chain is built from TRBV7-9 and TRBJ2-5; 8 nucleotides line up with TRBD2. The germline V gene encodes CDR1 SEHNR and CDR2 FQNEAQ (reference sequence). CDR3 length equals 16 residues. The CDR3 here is CSSSLSPGGPSETQYF. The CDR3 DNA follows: TGTTCCAGCAGCTTATCCCCGGGAGGGCCGTCGGAGACCCAGTACTTC. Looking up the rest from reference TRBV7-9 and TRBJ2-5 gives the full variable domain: DTGVSQNPRHKITKRGQNVTFRCDPISEHNRLYWYRQTLGQGPEFLTYFQNEAQLEKSRLLSDRFSAERPKGSFSTLEIQRTEQGDSAMYLCSSSLSPGGPSETQYFGPGTRLLVL.

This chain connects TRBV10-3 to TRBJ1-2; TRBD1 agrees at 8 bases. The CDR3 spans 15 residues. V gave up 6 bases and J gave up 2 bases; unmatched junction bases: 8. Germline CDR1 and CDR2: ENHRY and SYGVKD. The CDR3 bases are TGTGCCATCAGCTTATCACAGGGGGTGAACTATGGCTACACCTTC. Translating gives CAISLSQGVNYGYTF.

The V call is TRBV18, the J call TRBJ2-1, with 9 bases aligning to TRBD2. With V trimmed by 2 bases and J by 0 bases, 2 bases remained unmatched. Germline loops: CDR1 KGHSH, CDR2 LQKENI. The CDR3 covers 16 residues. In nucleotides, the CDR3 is TGTGCCAGCTCACCATCTAGCGGGGTCTCCTACAATGAGCAGTTCTTC. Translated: CASSPSSGVSYNEQFF.

The CDR3 coding sequence is TGCGCCAGCAGCTTGCTGACTAGCGGGAGGGCCAATGAGCAGTTCTTC. It encodes CASSLLTSGRANEQFF. The gene calls are TRBV5-1 and TRBJ2-1; 14 positions agree with TRBD2. The V gene end was trimmed by 1 base and the J gene end by 6 bases; junction bases not matched to a gene: 3. Germline-derived CDR1 and CDR2 are SGHRS and YFSETQ. CDR3 length: 16 residues.

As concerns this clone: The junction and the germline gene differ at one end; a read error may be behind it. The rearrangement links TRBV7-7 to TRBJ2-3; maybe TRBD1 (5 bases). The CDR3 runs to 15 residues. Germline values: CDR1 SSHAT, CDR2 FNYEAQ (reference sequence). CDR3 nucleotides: TGTGCTAGCAGCTTAAGGGTAGGGGGCACAGATACGCAGTATTTT. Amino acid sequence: CASSLRVGGTDTQYF.

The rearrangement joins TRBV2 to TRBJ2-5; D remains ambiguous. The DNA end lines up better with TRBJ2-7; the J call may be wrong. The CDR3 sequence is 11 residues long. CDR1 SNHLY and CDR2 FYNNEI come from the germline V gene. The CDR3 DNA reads TGTGCCAGCAGTGACTACTACGAGCAGTACTTC. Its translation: CASSDYYEQYF.

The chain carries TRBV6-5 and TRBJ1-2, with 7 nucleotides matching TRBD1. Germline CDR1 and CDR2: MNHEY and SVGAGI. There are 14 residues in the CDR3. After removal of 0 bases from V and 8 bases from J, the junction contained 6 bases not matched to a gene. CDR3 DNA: TGTGCCAGCAGTTACTCGAGGGCAGGGGGAGGCTACACCTTC. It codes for CASSYSRAGGGYTF.

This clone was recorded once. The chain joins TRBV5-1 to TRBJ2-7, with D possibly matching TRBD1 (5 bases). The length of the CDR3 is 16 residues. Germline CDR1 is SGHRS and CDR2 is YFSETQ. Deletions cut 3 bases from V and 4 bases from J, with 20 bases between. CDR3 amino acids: CASSWSSAGFLYEQYF. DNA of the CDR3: TGCGCCAGCAGCTGGAGCAGCGCAGGGTTCCTGTACGAGCAGTACTTC.

For the CDR3, the DNA is TGCGCCAGCAGCGTAGCGGGAGTAGCGAGGGAGACCCAGTACTTC. Amino acids: CASSVAGVARETQYF. The chain links TRBV5-1 to TRBJ2-5; 9 nucleotides agree with TRBD2. The CDR3 is made up of 15 amino acids. Germline V gene data show CDR1 as SGHRS and CDR2 as YFSETQ. Losses at the gene ends were 4 bases for V and 5 bases for J; bases not matched to a gene: 9.

The CDR3 protein is CASMGGGWNQPQHF. The CDR3 coding sequence is TGTGCCAGCATGGGGGGGGGTTGGAATCAGCCCCAGCATTTT. The rearrangement joins TRBV6-5 to TRBJ1-5, with D possibly being TRBD1 (5 bases). V lost 7 bases and J 4 bases, leaving 14 bases between the germline ends. Germline V gene lookup returns CDR1 MNHEY and CDR2 SVGAGI. This CDR3 has 14 amino acids.

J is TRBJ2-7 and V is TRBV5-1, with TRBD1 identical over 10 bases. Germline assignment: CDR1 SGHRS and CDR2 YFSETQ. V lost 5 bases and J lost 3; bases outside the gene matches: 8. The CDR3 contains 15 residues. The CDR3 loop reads CASSQGQGNLYEQYF. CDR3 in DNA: TGCGCCAGCAGTCAGGGACAGGGGAACCTCTACGAGCAGTACTTC.

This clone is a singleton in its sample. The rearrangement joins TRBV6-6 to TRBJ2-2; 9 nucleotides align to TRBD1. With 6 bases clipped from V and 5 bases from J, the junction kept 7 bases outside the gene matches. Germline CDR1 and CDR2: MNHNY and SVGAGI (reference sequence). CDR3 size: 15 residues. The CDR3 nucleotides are TGTGCCAGCAGAGGGGACAGGGTGGGAACCGGGGAGCTGTTTTTT. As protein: CASRGDRVGTGELFF.

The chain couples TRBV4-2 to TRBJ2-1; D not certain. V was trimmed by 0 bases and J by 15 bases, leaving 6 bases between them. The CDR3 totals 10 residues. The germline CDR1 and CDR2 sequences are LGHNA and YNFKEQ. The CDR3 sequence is CASSQERWFF. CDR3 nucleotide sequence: TGTGCCAGCAGCCAAGAACGGTGGTTCTTC.

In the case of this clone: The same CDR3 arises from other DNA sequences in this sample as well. The CDR3 DNA is TGTGCCAGCTCACCAGGGGGGAGCAATCAGCCCCAGCATTTT. Amino acid sequence: CASSPGGSNQPQHF. The genes are TRBV18 and TRBJ1-5; perhaps TRBD1 as D (5 bases). V gave up 2 bases and J gave up 1 base, with 6 bases separating them. Germline CDR1 is KGHSH and CDR2 is LQKENI. This CDR3 comprises 14 residues.

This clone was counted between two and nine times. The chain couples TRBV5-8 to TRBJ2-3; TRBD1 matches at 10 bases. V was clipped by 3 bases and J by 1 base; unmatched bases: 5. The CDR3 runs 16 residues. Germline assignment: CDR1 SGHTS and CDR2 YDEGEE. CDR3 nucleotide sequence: TGTGCCAGCAGCTGGGCCGGGACAGGGGGCACAGATACGCAGTATTTT. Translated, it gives CASSWAGTGGTDTQYF.

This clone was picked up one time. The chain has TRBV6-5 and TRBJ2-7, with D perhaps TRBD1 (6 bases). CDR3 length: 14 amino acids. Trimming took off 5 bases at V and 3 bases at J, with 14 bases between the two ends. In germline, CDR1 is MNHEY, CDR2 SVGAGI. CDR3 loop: CASSLGRGYYEQYF. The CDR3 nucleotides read TGTGCCAGCAGTCTAGGTAGGGGGTACTACGAGCAGTACTTC.

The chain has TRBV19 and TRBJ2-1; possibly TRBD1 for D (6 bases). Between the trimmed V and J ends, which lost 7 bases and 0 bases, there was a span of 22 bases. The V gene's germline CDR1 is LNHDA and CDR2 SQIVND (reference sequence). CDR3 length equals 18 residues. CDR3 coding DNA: TGTGCCAGTACCGAGGCTCCGGGACACAGTTTCTCCTACAATGAGCAGTTCTTC. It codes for CASTEAPGHSFSYNEQFF.

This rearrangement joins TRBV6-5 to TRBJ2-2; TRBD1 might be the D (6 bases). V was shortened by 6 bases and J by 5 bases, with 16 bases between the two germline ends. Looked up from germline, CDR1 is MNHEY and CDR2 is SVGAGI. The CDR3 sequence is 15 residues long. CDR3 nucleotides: TGTGCCAGCAGGAGGCAGGGGAAGCGGACCGGGGAGCTGTTTTTT. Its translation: CASRRQGKRTGELFF.

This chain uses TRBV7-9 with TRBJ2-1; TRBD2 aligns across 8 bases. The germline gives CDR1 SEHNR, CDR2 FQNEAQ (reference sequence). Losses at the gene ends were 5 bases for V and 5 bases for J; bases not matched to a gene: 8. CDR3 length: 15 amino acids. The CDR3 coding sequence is TGTGCCAGCAGCCCCTCAGCGGGAGTACACAATGAGCAGTTCTTC. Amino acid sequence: CASSPSAGVHNEQFF.

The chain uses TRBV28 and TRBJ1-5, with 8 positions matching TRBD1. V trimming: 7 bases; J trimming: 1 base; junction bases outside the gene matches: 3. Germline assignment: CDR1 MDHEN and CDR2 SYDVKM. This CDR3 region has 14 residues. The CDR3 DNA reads TGTGCCAGCACTGACAGGGGAAGCAATCAGCCCCAGCATTTT. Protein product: CASTDRGSNQPQHF.

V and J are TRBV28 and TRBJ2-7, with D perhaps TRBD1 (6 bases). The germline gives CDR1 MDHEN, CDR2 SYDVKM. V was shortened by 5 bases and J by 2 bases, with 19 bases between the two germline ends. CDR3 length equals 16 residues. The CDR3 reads CASSPRVRHRAYEQYF. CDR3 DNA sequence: TGTGCCAGCAGTCCCAGGGTTCGGCACAGGGCCTACGAGCAGTACTTC.

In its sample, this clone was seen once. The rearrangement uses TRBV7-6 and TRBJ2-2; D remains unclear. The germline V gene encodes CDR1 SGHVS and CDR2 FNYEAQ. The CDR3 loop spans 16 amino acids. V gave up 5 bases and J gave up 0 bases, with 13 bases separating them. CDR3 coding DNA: TGTGCCAGCAGCGCCGAAATAGGAGCGAACACCGGGGAGCTGTTTTTT. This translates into CASSAEIGANTGELFF.

The CDR3 DNA follows: TGCGCCAGCAGCATAGGACAGGCAGGAGATACGCAGTATTTT. Residues: CASSIGQAGDTQYF. The chain recombines TRBV5-1 with TRBJ2-3, with TRBD1 matching over 7 bases. The CDR3 spans 14 residues. CDR1 is SGHRS, CDR2 YFSETQ, per germline. V was pared by 4 bases and J by 5 bases, with 7 bases of the junction left unmatched.

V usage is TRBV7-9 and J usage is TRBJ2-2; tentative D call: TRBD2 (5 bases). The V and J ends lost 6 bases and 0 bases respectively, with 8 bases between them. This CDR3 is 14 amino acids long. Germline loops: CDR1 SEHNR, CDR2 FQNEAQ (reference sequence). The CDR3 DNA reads TGTGCCAGCAGACTAGACCCGAACACCGGGGAGCTGTTTTTT. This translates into CASRLDPNTGELFF.